What follows are 20 T cell receptor beta chains derived from one specimen sequenced in a study of T-cell memory formation after mild COVID-19 (dated by TCRdb to the early 2020s). Library generation was performed with 5' RACE. These reads were obtained on an Illumina NovaSeq 6000. The public reads were reanalyzed by TCRdb: fastp trimming at Q25, MiXCR alignment, in-frame beta chains only. Records with the same CDR3 protein are collapsed into one entry carrying the most frequent genes and DNA. This sample lists 250,000 to 350,000 distinct CDR3 sequences; 15% to 20% were detected once. The ten largest clones take up roughly 20% of the sample. Sequencing was carried out using PBMCs or a T cell subset sorted from them (not recorded which). These receptors all stem from a young man who had mild COVID-19 (a few samples of this study predate the infection). The sample titles of this study are shuffled in the database, so cell type and time point are left out; the donor was told from shared clones.

The chain uses TRBV6-1 and TRBJ2-5; tentative D call: TRBD1 (6 bases). CDR1 and CDR2 from the germline V gene are MNHNS and SASEGT. Trimming removed 4 bases from V and 7 bases from J, with 16 bases in between. The CDR3 totals 14 residues. The CDR3 region has the DNA TGTGCCAGCAGTGTTAACAGGGCCGGAGGGACCCAGTACTTC. As protein: CASSVNRAGGTQYF.

This clonotype was recorded a few times. V gene TRBV10-3 combines with J gene TRBJ2-3; D not certain. V was shortened by 0 bases and J by 5 bases, with 6 bases between the two germline ends. The germline CDR1 and CDR2 sequences are ENHRY and SYGVKD. This CDR3 spans 13 amino acids. The CDR3 loop is CAISESDGDTQYF. The DNA for the CDR3 is TGTGCCATCAGTGAGTCTGACGGAGATACGCAGTATTTT.

The chain employs TRBV5-1 and TRBJ2-1; D gene uncertain. The CDR3 runs to 16 residues. V lost 1 base to trimming and J lost 2 bases, with 13 bases between them. From germline, CDR1 is SGHRS and CDR2 YFSETQ. The CDR3 reads CASSLSYPAAYNEQFF. In DNA form, the CDR3 reads TGCGCCAGCAGCTTGTCGTACCCGGCCGCCTACAATGAGCAGTTCTTC. Supplemented by reference TRBV5-1 and TRBJ2-1, the full variable domain reads KAGVTQTPRYLIKTRGQQVTLSCSPISGHRSVSWYQQTPGQGLQFLFEYFSETQRNKGNFPGRFSGRQFSNSRSEMNVSTLELGDSALYLCASSLSYPAAYNEQFFGPGTRLTVL.

V and J are TRBV7-9 and TRBJ1-5, with 8 nucleotides matching TRBD1. Germline CDR1 SEHNR, CDR2 FQNEAQ (reference sequence). The CDR3 spans 17 residues. V lost 5 bases and J lost 7; bases outside the gene matches: 16. The CDR3 protein is CASSAHARTGLVQPQHF. In DNA, the CDR3 is TGTGCCAGCAGCGCACACGCTAGGACAGGGCTGGTCCAGCCCCAGCATTTT.

This clonotype came up a few times. The chain combines TRBV5-1 with TRBJ2-5, with D possibly being TRBD1 or TRBD2 (5 bases each). Germline loops: CDR1 SGHRS, CDR2 YFSETQ. This CDR3 has 15 amino acids. V was cut by 0 bases and J by 0 bases, with 9 bases left in between. This CDR3 reads CASSLAREYQETQYF. In nucleotides, the CDR3 is TGCGCCAGCAGCTTGGCCAGGGAGTACCAAGAGACCCAGTACTTC.

This clonotype showed up many times. The chain recombines TRBV7-9 with TRBJ1-3; D might be TRBD1 (5 bases). CDR3 length equals 15 residues. Per germline, CDR1 SEHNR and CDR2 FQNEAQ (reference sequence). V was clipped by 2 bases and J by 0 bases, with 8 bases between them. The CDR3, as DNA: TGTGCCAGCAGCTTAAGGGGCAACTCTGGAAACACCATATATTTT. This gives the protein CASSLRGNSGNTIYF.

The chain has TRBV4-3 and TRBJ1-2; D ambiguous. The CDR3 runs 14 residues. Germline assignment: CDR1 LGHNA and CDR2 YSLEER. The V gene lost 1 base and the J gene lost 4 bases, with 10 bases spanning the gap. The CDR3 nucleotides are TGCGCCAGCAGCCAAGGGAACGGAGGCTATGGCTACACCTTC. Amino acid sequence: CASSQGNGGYGYTF.

This clonotype was seen repeatedly, ten times or more. The chain has TRBV9 and TRBJ1-2, with 7 bases that match TRBD1. CDR1 is SGDLS and CDR2 is YYNGEE in the germline V gene. This CDR3 region has 12 residues. The J segment lost 7 bases and the V segment lost 4 bases, leaving 4 bases of the junction unmatched. CDR3 sequence (DNA): TGTGCCAGCAGCCGAGGGGGCTCTGGCTACACCTTC. Translating gives CASSRGGSGYTF.

This clonotype showed up just a few times. This chain links TRBV7-3 with TRBJ1-1; 10 bases fit TRBD1. V dropped 5 bases and J dropped 4; count of bases not matched to a gene: 7. Germline V gives CDR1 SGHTA, CDR2 FQGTGA. The CDR3 extends over 15 amino acids. The CDR3 DNA follows: TGTGCCAGCAGCCCCGGGACAGGGGATGGCACTGAAGCTTTCTTT. Its protein is CASSPGTGDGTEAFF.

The V call is TRBV29-1, the J call TRBJ2-5; 7 bases are a match to TRBD2. The germline CDR1 and CDR2 sequences are SQVTM and ANQGSEA. The CDR3 loop spans 13 amino acids. V was clipped by 4 bases and J by 2 bases; unmatched bases: 4. The CDR3 loop reads CSVVLAEQETQYF. CDR3 sequence (DNA): TGCAGCGTTGTTCTAGCGGAACAAGAGACCCAGTACTTC.

V is TRBV12-3 or TRBV12-4 and J is TRBJ2-5, with D perhaps TRBD1 (5 bases). The ends were cut back, 7 bases at V and 1 base at J, with 13 bases in the middle. The CDR3 runs 14 residues. The CDR3 loop is CASTLGHPQETQYF. The CDR3, as DNA: TGTGCCAGCACCCTTGGACATCCCCAAGAGACCCAGTACTTC.

This rearrangement joins TRBV5-1 to TRBJ2-3; 9 bases are shared with TRBD2. CDR1 is SGHRS, CDR2 YFSETQ, per germline. Losses at the gene ends were 6 bases for V and 4 bases for J; bases not matched to a gene: 3. The CDR3 runs to 13 residues. In DNA, the CDR3 is TGCGCCAGCACACTAGCGGGCCCAGATACGCAGTATTTT. Its translation is CASTLAGPDTQYF.

The CDR3 sequence is CASSPNGGNTEAFF. CDR3 bases: TGTGCCAGCAGTCCGAACGGGGGGAACACTGAAGCTTTCTTT. The rearrangement links TRBV27 to TRBJ1-1, with a weak D call TRBD1 (5 bases). Trimming left V 5 bases short and J 1 base short, with 11 bases between. This CDR3 comprises 14 residues. Germline V gives CDR1 MNHEY, CDR2 SMNVEV (reference sequence).

This chain links TRBV12-3 or TRBV12-4 with TRBJ2-5; D may be TRBD1 or TRBD2 (5 bases each). CDR3 length: 15 amino acids. V dropped 5 bases and J dropped 2 bases, with 15 bases sitting between them. The CDR3 nucleotides are TGTGCCAGCAGTCGGGGAGACAGCAAGCAAGAGACCCAGTACTTC. Its protein product is CASSRGDSKQETQYF.

The V gene is TRBV29-1, the J gene TRBJ2-4; the match to TRBD1 covers 7 bases. V gave up 3 bases and J gave up 4 bases; unmatched junction bases: 6. CDR3 length: 14 amino acids. Germline V gene lookup returns CDR1 SQVTM and CDR2 ANQGSEA. Written as DNA, the CDR3 is TGCAGCGTTGAGGGCCCGGGACAGAAAAACATTCAGTACTTC. Protein sequence: CSVEGPGQKNIQYF.

This clonotype has only a few counts. The chain employs TRBV4-2 and TRBJ1-4; weak D call: TRBD1 (5 bases). The germline gives CDR1 LGHNA, CDR2 YNFKEQ. V lost 0 bases, J lost 1 base, and 9 bases lay in between. This CDR3 is built from 16 residues. The CDR3 coding sequence is TGTGCCAGCAGCCAAGAACCAGGGAAAACTAATGAAAAACTGTTTTTT. Its protein product is CASSQEPGKTNEKLFF.

The chain carries TRBV5-6 and TRBJ2-7; D unclear. The germline V gene has CDR1 SGHDT and CDR2 YYEEEE. The germline V and J ends were trimmed by 4 bases and 3 bases, with 14 bases remaining between them. The CDR3 runs 14 residues. Here the CDR3 DNA reads TGTGCCAGCAGCCCCTCGGGTAGGAGCTACGAGCAGTACGTC. This encodes CASSPSGRSYEQYV.

The chain links TRBV4-1 to TRBJ2-3; D possibly corresponds to TRBD2 (6 bases). Germline V gene lookup returns CDR1 MGHRA and CDR2 YSYEKL. V lost 2 bases and J lost 0, with 15 bases in between. The CDR3 covers 17 residues. CDR3 DNA: TGCGCCAGCAGCCAAACCTCCACGGGGACTAGCACAGATACGCAGTATTTT. Its protein product is CASSQTSTGTSTDTQYF.

This chain joins TRBV7-8 and TRBJ2-2; 10 bases map to TRBD2. Germline values: CDR1 SGHVS, CDR2 FQNEAQ. The CDR3 is 17 residues long. Trimming cost V 2 bases and J 0 bases; bases outside gene matches: 3. The CDR3 DNA sequence: TGTGCCAGCAGCTTACTAGCGGGGGCCACGAACACCGGGGAGCTGTTTTTT. This encodes CASSLLAGATNTGELFF.

The V gene is TRBV29-1, the J gene TRBJ2-3; D is unclear. This CDR3 has 12 amino acids. Germline CDR1 reads SQVTM; CDR2 reads ANQGSEA. Trimming cost V 7 bases and J 1 base, with 9 bases left between them. The chain's CDR3 is CSAPTGTDTQYF. The DNA for the CDR3 is TGCAGCGCTCCCACGGGCACAGATACGCAGTATTTT.